A single count supports the clone carrying this TCR beta chain. Antigen specificity is unknown. The sample originates from a study of T cell responses to AZD1222 COVID-19 vaccine. Study-level findings and limits: Regions left unmutated in variants are reportedly the target of nearly half of spike-specific TCRs. Just 6 or 7 AZD1222 recipients were seropositive at baseline. Repertoires were obtained solely post-peak T cell response. Vaccination with two AZD1222 doses was followed by a rise in Spike-specific TCR breadth and depth.

Some clones are missing from TCRdb's copy, which holds only in-frame ones; the method was immunoSEQ multiplex PCR. The profile covers under 150,000 clones, with 75% to 90% appearing a single time and over 4% taken by the ten largest. Trimming stripped 0 bases from V and 4 bases from J, with 12 bases between. The CDR3 length is 15 residues. The V gene's germline CDR1 is LGHDT and CDR2 YNNKEL (reference sequence). The sequencing used peripheral blood, collected on day 0 of MenACWY control vaccination. The rearrangement uses TRBV3-1 (or the pseudogene TRBV3-2) and TRBJ1-1; a weak D match, TRBD1 (5 bases). This receptor was taken from an adult in good health. DNA of the CDR3: TGTGCCAGCAGCCAAGATTTGGGACTCAGCACTGAAGCTTTCTTT. It encodes CASSQDLGLSTEAFF.